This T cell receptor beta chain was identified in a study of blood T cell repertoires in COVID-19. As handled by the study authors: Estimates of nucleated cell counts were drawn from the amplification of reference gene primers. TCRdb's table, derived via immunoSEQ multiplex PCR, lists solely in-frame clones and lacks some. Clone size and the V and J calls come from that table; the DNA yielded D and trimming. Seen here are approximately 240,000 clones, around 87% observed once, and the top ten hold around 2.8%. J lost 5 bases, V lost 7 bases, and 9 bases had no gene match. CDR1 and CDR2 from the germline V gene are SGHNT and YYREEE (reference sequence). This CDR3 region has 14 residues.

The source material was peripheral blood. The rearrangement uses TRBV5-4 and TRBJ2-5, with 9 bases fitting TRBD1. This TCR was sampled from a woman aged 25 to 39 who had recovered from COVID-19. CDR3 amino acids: CASRILGQGETQYF. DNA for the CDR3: TGTGCCAGCCGAATCTTAGGACAGGGGGAGACCCAGTACTTC.